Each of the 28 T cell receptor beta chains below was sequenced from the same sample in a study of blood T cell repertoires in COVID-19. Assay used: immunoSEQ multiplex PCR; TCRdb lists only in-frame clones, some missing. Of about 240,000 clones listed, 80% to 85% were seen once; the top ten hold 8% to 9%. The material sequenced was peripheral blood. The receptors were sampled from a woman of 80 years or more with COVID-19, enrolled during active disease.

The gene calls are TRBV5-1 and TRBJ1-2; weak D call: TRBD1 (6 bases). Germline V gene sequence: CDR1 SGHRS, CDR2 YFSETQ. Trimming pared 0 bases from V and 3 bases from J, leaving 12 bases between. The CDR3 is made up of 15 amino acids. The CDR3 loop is CASSLATGRDYGYTF. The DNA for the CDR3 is TGCGCCAGCAGCTTGGCCACAGGGAGAGACTATGGCTACACCTTC.

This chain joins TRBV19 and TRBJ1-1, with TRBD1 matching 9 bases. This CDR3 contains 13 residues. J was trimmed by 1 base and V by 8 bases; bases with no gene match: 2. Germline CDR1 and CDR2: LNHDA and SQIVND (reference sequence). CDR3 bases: TGTGCCAGTGAACAGGGGGCGAACACTGAAGCTTTCTTT. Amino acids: CASEQGANTEAFF.

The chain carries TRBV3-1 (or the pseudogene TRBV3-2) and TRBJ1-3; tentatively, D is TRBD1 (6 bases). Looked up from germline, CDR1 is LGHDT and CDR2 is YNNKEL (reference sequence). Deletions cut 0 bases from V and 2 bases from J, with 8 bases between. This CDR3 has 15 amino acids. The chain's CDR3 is CASSQDTGPGNTIYF. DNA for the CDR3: TGTGCCAGCAGCCAAGATACAGGGCCTGGAAACACCATATATTTT.

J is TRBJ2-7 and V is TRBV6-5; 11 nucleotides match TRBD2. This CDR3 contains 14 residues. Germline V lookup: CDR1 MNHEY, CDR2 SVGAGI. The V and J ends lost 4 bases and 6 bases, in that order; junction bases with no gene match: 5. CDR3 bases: TGTGCCAGCAGTTTAGCGGGAGGGCCACTCGAGCAGTACTTC. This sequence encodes CASSLAGGPLEQYF.

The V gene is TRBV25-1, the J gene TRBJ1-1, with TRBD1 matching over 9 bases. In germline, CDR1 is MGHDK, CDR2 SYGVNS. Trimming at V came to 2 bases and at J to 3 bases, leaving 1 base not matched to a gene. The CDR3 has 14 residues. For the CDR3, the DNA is TGTGCCAGCAGTGAAAGGGACAGGGACACTGAAGCTTTCTTT. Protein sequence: CASSERDRDTEAFF.

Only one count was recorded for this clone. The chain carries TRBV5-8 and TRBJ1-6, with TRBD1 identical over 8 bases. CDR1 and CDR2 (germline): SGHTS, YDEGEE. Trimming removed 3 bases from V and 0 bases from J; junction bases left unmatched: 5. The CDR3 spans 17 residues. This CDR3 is CASSSGQDSSYNSPLHF. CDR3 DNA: TGTGCCAGCAGCTCGGGACAGGACAGCTCCTATAATTCACCCCTCCACTTT.

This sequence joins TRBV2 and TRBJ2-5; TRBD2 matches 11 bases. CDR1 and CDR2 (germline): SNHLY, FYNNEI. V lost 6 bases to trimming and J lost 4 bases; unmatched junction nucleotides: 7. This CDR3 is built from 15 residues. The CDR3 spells CASSLSLAGGETQYF. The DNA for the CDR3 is TGTGCCAGCAGCTTGTCCCTAGCGGGGGGAGAGACCCAGTACTTC. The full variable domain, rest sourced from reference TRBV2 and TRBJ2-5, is EPEVTQTPSHQVTQMGQEVILRCVPISNHLYFYWYRQILGQKVEFLVSFYNNEISEKSEIFDDQFSVERPDGSNFTLKIRSTKLEDSAMYFCASSLSLAGGETQYFGPGTRLLVL.

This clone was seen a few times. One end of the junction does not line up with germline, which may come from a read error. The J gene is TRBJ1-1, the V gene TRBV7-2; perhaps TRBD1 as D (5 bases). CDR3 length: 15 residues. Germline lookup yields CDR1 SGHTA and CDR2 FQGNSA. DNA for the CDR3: TGTGCCAGCAGCTTGGGGGGAAGGGATAGTACTGAAGCTTTCTTC. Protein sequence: CASSLGGRDSTEAFF.

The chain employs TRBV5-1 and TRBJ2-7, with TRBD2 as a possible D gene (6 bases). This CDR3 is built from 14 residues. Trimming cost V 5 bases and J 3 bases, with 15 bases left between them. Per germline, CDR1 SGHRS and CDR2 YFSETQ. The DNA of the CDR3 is TGCGCCAGCAGACGGGGACTGACGAACTACGAGCAGTACTTC. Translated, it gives CASRRGLTNYEQYF.

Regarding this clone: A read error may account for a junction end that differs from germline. The CDR3 DNA reads TGTGCTAGCAGCACCGGGAGGGGGAATGAGCAGTTCTTC. Amino acids: CASSTGRGNEQFF. This rearrangement joins TRBV7-7 to TRBJ2-1; TRBD2 aligns across 8 bases. The CDR3 is 13 amino acids. The V gene's germline CDR1 is SSHAT and CDR2 FNYEAQ (reference sequence).

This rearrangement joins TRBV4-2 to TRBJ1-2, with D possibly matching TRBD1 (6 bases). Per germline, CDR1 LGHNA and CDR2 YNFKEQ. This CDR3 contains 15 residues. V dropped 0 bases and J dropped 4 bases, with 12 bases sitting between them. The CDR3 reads CASSQDLGGVYGYTF. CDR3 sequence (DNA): TGTGCCAGCAGCCAAGATCTTGGGGGCGTCTATGGCTACACCTTC.

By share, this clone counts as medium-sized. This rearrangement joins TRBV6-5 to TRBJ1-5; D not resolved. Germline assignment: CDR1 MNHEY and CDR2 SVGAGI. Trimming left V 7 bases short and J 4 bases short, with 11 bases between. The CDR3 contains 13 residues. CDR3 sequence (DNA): TGTGCCAGCATCAGACACCCGAATCAGCCCCAGCATTTT. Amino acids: CASIRHPNQPQHF.

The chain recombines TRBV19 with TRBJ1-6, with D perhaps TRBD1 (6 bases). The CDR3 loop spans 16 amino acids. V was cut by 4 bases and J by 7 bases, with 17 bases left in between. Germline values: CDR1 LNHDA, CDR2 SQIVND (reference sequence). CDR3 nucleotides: TGTGCCAGTAGTAGGCCCCCAGGGGAGGGCAATTCACCCCTCCACTTT. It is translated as CASSRPPGEGNSPLHF. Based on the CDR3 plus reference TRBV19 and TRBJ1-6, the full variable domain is DGGITQSPKYLFRKEGQNVTLSCEQNLNHDAMYWYRQDPGQGLRLIYYSQIVNDFQKGDIAEGYSVSREKKESFPLTVTSAQKNPTAFYLCASSRPPGEGNSPLHFGNGTRLTVT.

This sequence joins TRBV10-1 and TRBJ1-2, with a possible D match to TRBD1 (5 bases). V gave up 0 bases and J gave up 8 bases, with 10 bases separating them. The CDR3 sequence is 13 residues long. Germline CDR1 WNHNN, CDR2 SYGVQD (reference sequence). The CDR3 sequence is CASSESREGGYTF. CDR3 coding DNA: TGCGCCAGCAGTGAGTCCAGGGAAGGGGGCTACACCTTC.

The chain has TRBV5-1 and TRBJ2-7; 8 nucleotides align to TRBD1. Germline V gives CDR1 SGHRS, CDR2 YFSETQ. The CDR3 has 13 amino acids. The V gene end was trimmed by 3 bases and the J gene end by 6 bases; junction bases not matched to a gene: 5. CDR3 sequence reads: CASSSFQGAEQYF. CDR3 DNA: TGCGCCAGCAGCTCTTTTCAGGGGGCCGAGCAGTACTTC.

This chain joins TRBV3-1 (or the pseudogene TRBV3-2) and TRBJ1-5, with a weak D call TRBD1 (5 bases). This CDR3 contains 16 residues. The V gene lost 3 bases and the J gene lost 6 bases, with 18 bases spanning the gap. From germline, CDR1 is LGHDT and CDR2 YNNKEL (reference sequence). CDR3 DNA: TGTGCCAGCAGCCATTCTGCACGGGGGGGTGGTCAGCCCCAGCATTTT. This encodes CASSHSARGGGQPQHF.

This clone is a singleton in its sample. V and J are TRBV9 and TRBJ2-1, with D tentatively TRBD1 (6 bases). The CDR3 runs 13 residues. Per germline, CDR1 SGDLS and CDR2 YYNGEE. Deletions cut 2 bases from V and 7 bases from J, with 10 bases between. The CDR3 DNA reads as TGTGCCAGCAGCGTTCAGGGGCGGAATGAGCAGTTCTTC. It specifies CASSVQGRNEQFF.

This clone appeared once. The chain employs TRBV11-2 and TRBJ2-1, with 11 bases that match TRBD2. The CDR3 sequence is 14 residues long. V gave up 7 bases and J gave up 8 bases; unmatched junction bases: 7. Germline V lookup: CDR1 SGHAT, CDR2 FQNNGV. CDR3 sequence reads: CASKKLAGVDEQFF. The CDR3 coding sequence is TGTGCCAGCAAGAAACTAGCGGGAGTCGATGAGCAGTTCTTC. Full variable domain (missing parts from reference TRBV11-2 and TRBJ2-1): EAGVAQSPRYKIIEKRQSVAFWCNPISGHATLYWYQQILGQGPKLLIQFQNNGVVDDSQLPKDRFSAERLKGVDSTLKIQPAKLEDSAVYLCASKKLAGVDEQFFGPGTRLTVL.

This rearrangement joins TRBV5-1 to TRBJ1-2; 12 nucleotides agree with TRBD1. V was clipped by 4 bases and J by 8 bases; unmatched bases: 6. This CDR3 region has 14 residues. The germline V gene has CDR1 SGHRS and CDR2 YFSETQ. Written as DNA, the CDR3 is TGCGCCAGCAGCCTAGGGACAGGGGGCCGGGGCTACACCTTC. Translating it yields CASSLGTGGRGYTF. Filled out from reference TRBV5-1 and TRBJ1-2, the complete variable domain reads KAGVTQTPRYLIKTRGQQVTLSCSPISGHRSVSWYQQTPGQGLQFLFEYFSETQRNKGNFPGRFSGRQFSNSRSEMNVSTLELGDSALYLCASSLGTGGRGYTFGSGTRLTVV.

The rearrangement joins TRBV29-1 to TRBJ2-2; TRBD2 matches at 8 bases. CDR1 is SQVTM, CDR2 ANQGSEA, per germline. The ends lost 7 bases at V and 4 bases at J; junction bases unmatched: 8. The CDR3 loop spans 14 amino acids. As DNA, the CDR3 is TGCAGCGCGAAGCGGGAGTGGGCCACCGGGGAGCTGTTTTTT. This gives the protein CSAKREWATGELFF.

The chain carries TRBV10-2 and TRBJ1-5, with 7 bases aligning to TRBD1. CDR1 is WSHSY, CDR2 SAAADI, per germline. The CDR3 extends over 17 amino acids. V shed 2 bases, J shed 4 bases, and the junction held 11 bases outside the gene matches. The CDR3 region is CASSEPRGAGGNQPQHF. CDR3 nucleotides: TGCGCCAGCAGTGAGCCCCGTGGGGCAGGGGGTAATCAGCCCCAGCATTTT.

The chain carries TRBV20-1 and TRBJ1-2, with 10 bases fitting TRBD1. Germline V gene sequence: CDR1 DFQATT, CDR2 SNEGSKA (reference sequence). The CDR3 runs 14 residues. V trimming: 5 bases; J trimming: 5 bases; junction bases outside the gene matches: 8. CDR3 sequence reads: CSAGAGQGTYGYTF. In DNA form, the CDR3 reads TGCAGTGCTGGTGCGGGACAGGGGACTTATGGCTACACCTTC.

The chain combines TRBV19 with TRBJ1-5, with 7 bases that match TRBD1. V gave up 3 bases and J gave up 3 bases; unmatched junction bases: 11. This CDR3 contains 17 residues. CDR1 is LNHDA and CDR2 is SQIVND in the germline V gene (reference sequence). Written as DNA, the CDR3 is TGTGCCAGTAGTATCCTAACAGGGGATTCCTACAATCAGCCCCAGCATTTT. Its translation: CASSILTGDSYNQPQHF. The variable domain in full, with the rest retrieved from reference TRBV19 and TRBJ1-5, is DGGITQSPKYLFRKEGQNVTLSCEQNLNHDAMYWYRQDPGQGLRLIYYSQIVNDFQKGDIAEGYSVSREKKESFPLTVTSAQKNPTAFYLCASSILTGDSYNQPQHFGDGTRLSIL.

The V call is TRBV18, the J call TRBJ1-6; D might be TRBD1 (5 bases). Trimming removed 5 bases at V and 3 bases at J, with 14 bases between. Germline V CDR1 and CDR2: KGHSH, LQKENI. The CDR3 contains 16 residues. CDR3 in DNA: TGTGCCAGCTCAACCAAGACAGAAAACTATAATTCACCCCTCCACTTT. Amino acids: CASSTKTENYNSPLHF.

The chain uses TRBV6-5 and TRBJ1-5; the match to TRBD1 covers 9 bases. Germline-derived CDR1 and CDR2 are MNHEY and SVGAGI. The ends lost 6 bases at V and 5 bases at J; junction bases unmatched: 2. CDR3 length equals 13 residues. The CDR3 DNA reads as TGTGCCAGCAGGAGACAGGGGGATCAGCCCCAGCATTTT. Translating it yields CASRRQGDQPQHF.

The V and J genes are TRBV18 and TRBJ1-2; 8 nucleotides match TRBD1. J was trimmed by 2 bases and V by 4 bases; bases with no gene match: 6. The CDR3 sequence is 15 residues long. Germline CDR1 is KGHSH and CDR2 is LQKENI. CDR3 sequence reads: CASSLPGTGNYGYTF. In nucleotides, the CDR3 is TGTGCCAGCTCACTTCCCGGGACAGGCAACTATGGCTACACCTTC.

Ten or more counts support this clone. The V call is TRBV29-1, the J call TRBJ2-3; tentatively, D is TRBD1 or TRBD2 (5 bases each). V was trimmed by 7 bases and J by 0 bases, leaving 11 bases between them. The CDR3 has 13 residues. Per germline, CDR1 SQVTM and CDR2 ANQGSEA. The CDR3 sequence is CSGGTGSTDTQYF. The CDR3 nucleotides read TGCAGCGGGGGGACGGGGAGCACAGATACGCAGTATTTT.

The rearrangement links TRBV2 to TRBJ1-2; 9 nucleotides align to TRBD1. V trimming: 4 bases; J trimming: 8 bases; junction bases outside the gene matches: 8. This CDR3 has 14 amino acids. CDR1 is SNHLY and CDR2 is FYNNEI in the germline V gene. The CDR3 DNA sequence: TGTGCCAGCAGTGTTTTGCGGACAGGGGAAGGCTACACCTTC. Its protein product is CASSVLRTGEGYTF.